These 32 T cell receptor beta chains were sequenced from one sample in a study of control samples from healthy donors and cancer patients. Libraries were prepared by immunoSEQ multiplex PCR; TCRdb keeps only in-frame clonotypes and omits some of them. The profile shows around 120,000 clones, 70% to 90% of them singletons. Sequenced: blood. These receptors were collected from a woman between 70 and 85 years old in good health.

The J gene is TRBJ1-4, the V gene TRBV5-4; D is unresolved. Between the trimmed V and J ends, which lost 7 bases and 5 bases, there was a span of 15 bases. The CDR3 runs to 14 residues. Germline lookup yields CDR1 SGHNT and CDR2 YYREEE (reference sequence). CDR3 DNA: TGTGCCAGCGCGACCGGGAGTACAAATGAAAAACTGTTTTTT. Translated: CASATGSTNEKLFF.

The chain links TRBV6-5 to TRBJ1-2; D gene uncertain. CDR1 and CDR2 (germline): MNHEY, SVGAGI. The CDR3 has 12 amino acids. Trimming pared 7 bases from V and 3 bases from J, leaving 9 bases between. CDR3 sequence: CASTGSHYGYTF. In DNA form, the CDR3 reads TGTGCCAGCACGGGCAGCCACTATGGCTACACCTTC.

V is TRBV5-6 and J is TRBJ1-2; TRBD1 aligns across 7 bases. V lost 0 bases to trimming and J lost 6 bases; unmatched junction nucleotides: 8. Germline CDR1 and CDR2: SGHDT and YYEEEE. The CDR3 loop spans 15 amino acids. The DNA for the CDR3 is TGTGCCAGCAGCTTGGCCGGGGCGGGACAGAATGGCTACACCTTC. Translation gives CASSLAGAGQNGYTF.

This clone was observed once. CDR3 amino acids: CASSPTGDKFF. The CDR3 DNA follows: TGTGCCAGCTCGCCGACAGGGGATAAGTTCTTC. V gene TRBV18 combines with J gene TRBJ2-1, with 8 nucleotides matching TRBD1. Trimming at V came to 6 bases and at J to 14 bases, leaving 6 bases not matched to a gene. The CDR3 has 11 amino acids. Germline V CDR1 and CDR2: KGHSH, LQKENI.

The chain combines TRBV4-1 with TRBJ2-1, with D unresolved. The CDR3 spans 17 residues. CDR1 and CDR2 (germline): MGHRA, YSYEKL. The V and J ends lost 4 bases and 5 bases respectively, with 21 bases between them. The CDR3 DNA sequence: TGCGCCAGCAGCCGAACGGACGGACCGAAACAACACAATGAGCAGTTCTTC. Translated, it gives CASSRTDGPKQHNEQFF.

This clone was detected only once. J is TRBJ1-4 and V is TRBV6-6; 8 nucleotides match TRBD1. Germline V lookup: CDR1 MNHNY, CDR2 SVGAGI (reference sequence). The CDR3 contains 14 residues. The ends lost 6 bases at V and 7 bases at J; junction bases unmatched: 7. The CDR3 DNA reads as TGTGCCAGCAGATCGGACAGGGTCGTTGAAAAACTGTTTTTT. The encoded protein is CASRSDRVVEKLFF.

The CDR3 protein is CASSRGTESYQPQHF. CDR3 nucleotide sequence: TGTGCCAGCAGTCGTGGGACAGAGTCCTATCAGCCCCAGCATTTT. The chain uses TRBV5-8 and TRBJ1-5, with 7 bases matching TRBD1. Looked up from germline, CDR1 is SGHTS and CDR2 is YDEGEE. The CDR3 runs 15 residues. V trimming: 5 bases; J trimming: 5 bases; junction bases outside the gene matches: 10.

This clone was seen a handful of times. V gene TRBV7-3 combines with J gene TRBJ2-2; possible D gene TRBD2, 6 bases. The CDR3 runs to 15 residues. V was cut by 5 bases and J by 2 bases, with 12 bases left in between. Germline V lookup: CDR1 SGHTA, CDR2 FQGTGA. The CDR3 DNA reads as TGTGCCAGCAGCCCCCCAGGGACTAACACCGGGGAGCTGTTTTTT. Protein product: CASSPPGTNTGELFF.

V gene TRBV12-3 or TRBV12-4 combines with J gene TRBJ2-1; TRBD1 aligns across 8 bases. V was clipped by 3 bases and J by 9 bases; unmatched bases: 4. CDR3 length: 13 amino acids. CDR3 in amino acids: CASSFRGRVEQFF. The CDR3 DNA is TGTGCCAGCAGTTTCAGGGGGCGCGTTGAGCAGTTCTTC.

This clone is a singleton in its sample. V gene TRBV3-1 (or the pseudogene TRBV3-2) combines with J gene TRBJ1-6; no clear D. Per the germline V gene, CDR1 is LGHDT and CDR2 is YNNKEL (reference sequence). This CDR3 is 15 amino acids long. V shed 1 base and J shed 6 bases, with 10 bases lying between them. The CDR3 DNA sequence: TGTGCCAGCAGCCAAGCACTGGGTTCTAATTCACCCCTCCACTTT. Protein: CASSQALGSNSPLHF.

The chain carries TRBV5-1 and TRBJ2-3, with a weak D call TRBD2 (5 bases). Germline CDR1 is SGHRS and CDR2 is YFSETQ. V was cut by 4 bases and J by 0 bases, with 12 bases left in between. CDR3 length: 15 amino acids. The DNA for the CDR3 is TGCGCCAGCAGCCCCCTAGCCGGGAGCACAGATACGCAGTATTTT. It specifies CASSPLAGSTDTQYF.

The rearrangement joins TRBV6-5 to TRBJ1-4; D call uncertain. Germline CDR1 MNHEY, CDR2 SVGAGI. The CDR3 loop spans 13 amino acids. The V gene lost 0 bases and the J gene lost 7 bases, with 6 bases spanning the gap. The CDR3 nucleotides read TGTGCCAGCAGTTACTCGATTGGTGAAAAACTGTTTTTT. It encodes CASSYSIGEKLFF.

The rearrangement links TRBV5-1 to TRBJ1-1; D might be TRBD1 (5 bases). The CDR3 contains 16 residues. V dropped 3 bases and J dropped 1 base, with 16 bases sitting between them. The V gene's germline CDR1 is SGHRS and CDR2 YFSETQ. CDR3 DNA sequence: TGCGCCAGCAGCTCGTACGACAGTTTCGGGAACACTGAAGCTTTCTTT. This gives the protein CASSSYDSFGNTEAFF.

The chain couples TRBV5-4 to TRBJ2-3, with no clear D. From germline, CDR1 is SGHNT and CDR2 YYREEE (reference sequence). This CDR3 region has 13 residues. The V and J ends lost 4 bases and 4 bases respectively, with 10 bases between them. CDR3 residues: CASSPPPPDTQYF. CDR3 DNA sequence: TGTGCCAGCAGCCCGCCGCCACCAGATACGCAGTATTTT. The entire variable domain, with the rest obtained from reference TRBV5-4 and TRBJ2-3, is as follows: ETGVTQSPTHLIKTRGQQVTLRCSSQSGHNTVSWYQQALGQGPQFIFQYYREEENGRGNFPPRFSGLQFPNYSSELNVNALELDDSALYLCASSPPPPDTQYFGPGTRLTVL.

As DNA, the CDR3 is TGTGCCAGCAGCTGGATGGACTCCCGCTCCTACGAGCAGTACTTC. Amino acids: CASSWMDSRSYEQYF. V gene TRBV5-4 combines with J gene TRBJ2-7, with TRBD2 as a possible D gene (5 bases). The germline V gene has CDR1 SGHNT and CDR2 YYREEE (reference sequence). V lost 3 bases and J lost 0, with 13 bases in between. There are 15 residues in the CDR3.

This clone was picked up one time. The gene calls are TRBV12-3 or TRBV12-4 and TRBJ1-1; D is undetermined. Between the trimmed V and J ends, which lost 5 bases and 3 bases, there was a span of 4 bases. CDR3 length equals 11 residues. In DNA, the CDR3 is TGTGCCAGCAGTCGGGACACTGAAGCTTTCTTT. It yields the protein CASSRDTEAFF.

This clone was seen once. J is TRBJ2-2 and V is TRBV3-1 (or the pseudogene TRBV3-2); no definite D call. This CDR3 is built from 11 residues. The V gene lost 7 bases and the J gene lost 3 bases, with 3 bases spanning the gap. Germline CDR1 LGHDT, CDR2 YNNKEL (reference sequence). CDR3 in amino acids: CASKYTGELFF. As DNA, the CDR3 is TGTGCCAGCAAGTACACCGGGGAGCTGTTTTTT.

The chain recombines TRBV5-1 with TRBJ1-4, with 7 positions matching TRBD1. The CDR3 runs 15 residues. Trimming cost V 0 bases and J 8 bases; bases outside gene matches: 7. Germline V lookup: CDR1 SGHRS, CDR2 YFSETQ. Here the CDR3 reads CASSLGRQGNEKLFF. The CDR3 region has the DNA TGCGCCAGCAGCTTGGGGCGACAGGGAAACGAAAAACTGTTTTTT.

The rearrangement links TRBV6-5 to TRBJ1-2, with D perhaps matching TRBD1 (6 bases). CDR1 and CDR2 (germline): MNHEY, SVGAGI. There are 11 residues in the CDR3. Trimming pared 10 bases from V and 5 bases from J, leaving 11 bases between. The DNA for the CDR3 is TGTGCCACACAGGGTGGTTATGGCTACACCTTC. Protein product: CATQGGYGYTF.

This clone was found once. The CDR3, as DNA: TGTGCCAGCAGGAGGACAGGGCCCGCCTACGAGCAGTACTTC. Its translation: CASRRTGPAYEQYF. This chain uses TRBV2 with TRBJ2-7; 8 bases align to TRBD1. The V segment lost 6 bases and the J segment 2 bases; nucleotides outside the gene matches: 6. Germline CDR1 is SNHLY and CDR2 is FYNNEI. The CDR3 has 14 residues. Variable domain in full (rest from reference TRBV2 and TRBJ2-7): EPEVTQTPSHQVTQMGQEVILRCVPISNHLYFYWYRQILGQKVEFLVSFYNNEISEKSEIFDDQFSVERPDGSNFTLKIRSTKLEDSAMYFCASRRTGPAYEQYFGPGTRLTVT.

The gene calls are TRBV5-3 and TRBJ2-7; 8 bases match TRBD1. TRBV5-3 carries the ORF label, with uncertain function. J was trimmed by 0 bases and V by 3 bases; bases with no gene match: 2. The CDR3 covers 14 residues. CDR3 bases: TGTGCCAGAAGCTCGACAGGGGTCTCCTACGAGCAGTACTTC. It yields the protein CARSSTGVSYEQYF.

The rearrangement links TRBV4-1 to TRBJ1-1, with 9 bases aligning to TRBD1. CDR1 is MGHRA and CDR2 is YSYEKL in the germline V gene. The length of the CDR3 is 14 residues. The V segment lost 1 base and the J segment 5 bases; nucleotides outside the gene matches: 2. The CDR3 sequence: CASSQGDRVTEAFF. The CDR3 region has the DNA TGCGCCAGCAGCCAAGGGGACAGGGTAACTGAAGCTTTCTTT.

This chain joins TRBV19 and TRBJ1-2; the match to TRBD1 covers 10 bases. Germline V lookup: CDR1 LNHDA, CDR2 SQIVND (reference sequence). The J segment lost 4 bases and the V segment lost 1 base, leaving 6 bases of the junction unmatched. This CDR3 is built from 16 residues. DNA of the CDR3: TGTGCCAGTAGTATAGCGCCGGACAGGGGGGCCTATGGCTACACCTTC. Translation gives CASSIAPDRGAYGYTF.

The chain carries TRBV18 and TRBJ1-5; tentatively, D is TRBD1 (5 bases). V lost 0 bases and J 1 base, leaving 10 bases between the germline ends. Germline V lookup: CDR1 KGHSH, CDR2 LQKENI. CDR3 length: 16 amino acids. In DNA form, the CDR3 reads TGTGCCAGCTCACCACCAGGGACGGAAAGCAATCAGCCCCAGCATTTT. Amino acid sequence: CASSPPGTESNQPQHF.

This clone showed up just once. The chain combines TRBV7-9 with TRBJ2-5, with TRBD2 matching 7 bases. V shed 5 bases, J shed 1 base, and the junction held 10 bases outside the gene matches. Germline-derived CDR1 and CDR2 are SEHNR and FQNEAQ (reference sequence). The CDR3 runs 16 residues. This CDR3 reads CASSTPPRGVQETQYF. CDR3 bases: TGTGCCAGCAGCACTCCCCCCCGGGGGGTCCAAGAGACCCAGTACTTC.

The chain links TRBV15 to TRBJ2-3; D is unclear. The CDR3 consists of 13 residues. The germline V and J ends were trimmed by 1 base and 4 bases, with 6 bases remaining between them. CDR1 is LNHNV and CDR2 is YYDKDF in the germline V gene (reference sequence). The CDR3 DNA sequence: TGTGCCACCAGCAGAGTCCGGGCAGATACGCAGTATTTT. It translates to CATSRVRADTQYF.

The V and J genes are TRBV7-9 and TRBJ1-2, with D unresolved. Deletions cut 1 base from V and 0 bases from J, with 15 bases between. CDR1 SEHNR and CDR2 FQNEAQ come from the germline V gene (reference sequence). This CDR3 spans 17 amino acids. In DNA form, the CDR3 reads TGTGCCAGCAGCTTAGTTGTGACGGCAGACGCTAACTATGGCTACACCTTC. It yields the protein CASSLVVTADANYGYTF.

The chain couples TRBV6-2 or TRBV6-3 to TRBJ2-1; maybe TRBD1 (5 bases). CDR3 length: 14 amino acids. From germline, CDR1 is MNHEY and CDR2 SVGEGT. The V gene lost 3 bases and the J gene lost 2 bases, with 8 bases spanning the gap. The CDR3, as DNA: TGTGCCAGCAGTTATCAGGGTACCTACAATGAGCAGTTCTTC. The encoded protein is CASSYQGTYNEQFF.

The chain has TRBV7-3 and TRBJ1-2, with TRBD1 as a possible D gene (6 bases). Germline V gene sequence: CDR1 SGHTA, CDR2 FQGTGA. This CDR3 is 15 amino acids long. V was trimmed by 1 base and J by 6 bases, leaving 15 bases between them. CDR3 in DNA: TGTGCCAGCAGCTTAAATTCAGACAGGCGGGATGGCTACACCTTC. Protein product: CASSLNSDRRDGYTF.

This clone was seen a handful of times. The chain links TRBV7-2 to TRBJ1-2; 10 bases fit TRBD1. Germline values: CDR1 SGHTA, CDR2 FQGNSA. The length of the CDR3 is 14 residues. J lost 8 bases, V lost 4 bases, and 7 bases had no gene match. The CDR3 loop reads CASSYGTGVKGYTF. CDR3 nucleotides: TGTGCCAGCAGCTACGGGACAGGGGTTAAGGGCTACACCTTC.

This chain links TRBV5-1 with TRBJ1-1; D uncertain. V was clipped by 3 bases and J by 3 bases, with 12 bases between them. Germline assignment: CDR1 SGHRS and CDR2 YFSETQ. The CDR3 runs 14 residues. CDR3 sequence (DNA): TGCGCCAGCAGCTCGGGGTTTTATGACACTGAAGCTTTCTTT. Translated, it gives CASSSGFYDTEAFF.

The chain links TRBV23-1 to TRBJ1-2, with D uncertain. TRBV23-1 is reported as an ORF; its role is uncertain. Trimming took off 6 bases at V and 8 bases at J, with 10 bases between the two ends. This CDR3 contains 11 residues. The CDR3 sequence is CASRRERGYTF. CDR3 nucleotide sequence: TGCGCCAGCAGACGGGAGAGGGGCTACACCTTC.